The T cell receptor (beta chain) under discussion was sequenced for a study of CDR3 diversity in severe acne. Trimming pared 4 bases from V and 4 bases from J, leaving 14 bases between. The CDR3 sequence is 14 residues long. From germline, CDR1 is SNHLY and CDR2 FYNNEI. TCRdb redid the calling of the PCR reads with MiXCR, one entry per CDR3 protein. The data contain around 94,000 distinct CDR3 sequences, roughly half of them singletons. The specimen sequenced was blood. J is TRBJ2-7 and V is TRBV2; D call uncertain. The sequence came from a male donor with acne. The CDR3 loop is CASSAGPRAYEQYF. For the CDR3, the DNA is TGTGCCAGCAGTGCTGGACCTAGAGCGTACGAGCAGTACTTC.